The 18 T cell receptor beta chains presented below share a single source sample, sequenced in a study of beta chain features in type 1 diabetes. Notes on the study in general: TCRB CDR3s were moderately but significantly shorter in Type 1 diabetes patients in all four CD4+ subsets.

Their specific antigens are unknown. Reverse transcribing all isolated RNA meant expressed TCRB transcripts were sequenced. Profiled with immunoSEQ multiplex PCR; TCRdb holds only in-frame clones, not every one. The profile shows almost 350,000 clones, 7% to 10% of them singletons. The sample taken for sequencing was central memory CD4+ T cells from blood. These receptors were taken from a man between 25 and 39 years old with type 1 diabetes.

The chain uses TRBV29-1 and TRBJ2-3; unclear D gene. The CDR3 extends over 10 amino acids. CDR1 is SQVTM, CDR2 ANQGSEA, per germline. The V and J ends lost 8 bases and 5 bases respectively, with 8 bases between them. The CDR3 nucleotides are TGCAGCTTGCAGATAGATACGCAGTATTTT. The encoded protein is CSLQIDTQYF.

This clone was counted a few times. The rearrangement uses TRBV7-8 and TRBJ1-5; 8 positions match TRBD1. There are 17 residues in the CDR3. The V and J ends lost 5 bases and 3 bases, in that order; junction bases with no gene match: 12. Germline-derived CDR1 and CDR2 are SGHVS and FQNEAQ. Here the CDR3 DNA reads TGTGCCAGCAGCACCCGAGGGGACAGGTTTCTCAATCAGCCCCAGCATTTT. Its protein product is CASSTRGDRFLNQPQHF.

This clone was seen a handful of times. The CDR3 spells CSVARGEETQYF. The CDR3 nucleotides read TGCAGCGTCGCCAGGGGGGAAGAGACCCAGTACTTC. The rearrangement joins TRBV29-1 to TRBJ2-5; D is perhaps TRBD1 (7 bases). V was shortened by 6 bases and J by 3 bases, with 11 bases between the two germline ends. Germline V lookup: CDR1 SQVTM, CDR2 ANQGSEA. This CDR3 has 12 amino acids. Based on the CDR3 plus reference TRBV29-1 and TRBJ2-5, the full variable domain is SAVISQKPSRDICQRGTSLTIQCQVDSQVTMMFWYRQQPGQSLTLIATANQGSEATYESGFVIDKFPISRPNLTFSTLTVSNMSPEDSSIYLCSVARGEETQYFGPGTRLLVL.

This CDR3 is CASSSQGDKLETQYF. DNA for the CDR3: TGTGCCAGCAGCTCCCAGGGAGATAAGCTGGAGACCCAGTACTTC. The genes are TRBV7-6 and TRBJ2-5; D possibly matches TRBD1 or TRBD2 (5 bases each). Germline CDR1 SGHVS, CDR2 FNYEAQ. The CDR3 sequence is 15 residues long. The V end was cut by 4 bases, the J end by 5 bases, with 17 bases between.

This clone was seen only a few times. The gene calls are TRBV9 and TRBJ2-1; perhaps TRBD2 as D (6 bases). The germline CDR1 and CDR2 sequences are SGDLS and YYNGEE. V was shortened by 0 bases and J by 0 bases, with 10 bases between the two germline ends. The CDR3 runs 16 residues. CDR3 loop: CASSVVGGSSYNEQFF. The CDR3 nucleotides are TGTGCCAGCAGCGTAGTGGGGGGTAGCTCCTACAATGAGCAGTTCTTC.

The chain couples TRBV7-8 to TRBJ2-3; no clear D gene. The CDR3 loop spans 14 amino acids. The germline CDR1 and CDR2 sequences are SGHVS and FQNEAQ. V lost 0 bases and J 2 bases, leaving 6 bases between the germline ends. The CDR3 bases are TGTGCCAGCAGCTTAGCTACATTCACAGATACGCAGTATTTT. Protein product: CASSLATFTDTQYF. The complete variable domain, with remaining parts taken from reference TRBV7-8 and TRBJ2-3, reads GAGVSQSPRYKVAKRGQDVALRCDPISGHVSLFWYQQALGQGPEFLTYFQNEAQLDKSGLPSDRFFAERPEGSVSTLKIQRTQQEDSAVYLCASSLATFTDTQYFGPGTRLTVL.

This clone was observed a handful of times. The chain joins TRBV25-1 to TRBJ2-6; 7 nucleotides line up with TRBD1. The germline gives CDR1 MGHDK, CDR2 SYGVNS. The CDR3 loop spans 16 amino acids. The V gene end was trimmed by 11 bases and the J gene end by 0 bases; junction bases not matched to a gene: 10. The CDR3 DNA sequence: TGTGCCGTAGGACAGGTCCTCTTCTCTGGGGCCAACGTCCTGACTTTC. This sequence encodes CAVGQVLFSGANVLTF.

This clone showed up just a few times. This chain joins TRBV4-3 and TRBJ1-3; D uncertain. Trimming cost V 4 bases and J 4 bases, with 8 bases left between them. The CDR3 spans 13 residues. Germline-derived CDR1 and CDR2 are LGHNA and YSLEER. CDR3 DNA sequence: TGCGCCAGCAGCCCCGAGGGAGGAAACACCATATATTTT. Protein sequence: CASSPEGGNTIYF.

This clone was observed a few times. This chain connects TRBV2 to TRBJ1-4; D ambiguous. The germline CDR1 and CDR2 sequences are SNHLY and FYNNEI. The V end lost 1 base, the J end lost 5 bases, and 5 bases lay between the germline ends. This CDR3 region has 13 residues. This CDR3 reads CASSEVLNEKLFF. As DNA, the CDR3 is TGTGCCAGCAGTGAAGTACTGAATGAAAAACTGTTTTTT.

The CDR3 DNA follows: TGTGCCAGCTCACCGGCCGGGACAGGGGATTCACCCCTCCACTTT. Translated: CASSPAGTGDSPLHF. The V and J genes are TRBV18 and TRBJ1-6; the match to TRBD1 covers 10 bases. Germline CDR1 is KGHSH and CDR2 is LQKENI. There are 15 residues in the CDR3. Trimming cost V 3 bases and J 8 bases; bases outside gene matches: 4. The variable domain in full, with the rest retrieved from reference TRBV18 and TRBJ1-6, is NAGVMQNPRHLVRRRGQEARLRCSPMKGHSHVYWYRQLPEEGLKFMVYLQKENIIDESGMPKERFSAEFPKEGPSILRIQQVVRGDSAAYFCASSPAGTGDSPLHFGNGTRLTVT.

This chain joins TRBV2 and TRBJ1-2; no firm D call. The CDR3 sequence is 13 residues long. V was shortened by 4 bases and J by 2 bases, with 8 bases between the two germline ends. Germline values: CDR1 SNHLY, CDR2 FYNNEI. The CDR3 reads CASSAVGNYGYTF. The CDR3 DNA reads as TGTGCCAGCAGTGCCGTGGGAAACTATGGCTACACCTTC.

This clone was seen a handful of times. The DNA for the CDR3 is TGTGCCAGTAGTGACCAGGGTTGGGGCTACACCTTC. Translating it yields CASSDQGWGYTF. This chain joins TRBV19 and TRBJ1-2; D perhaps matches TRBD1 (5 bases). Germline assignment: CDR1 LNHDA and CDR2 SQIVND (reference sequence). V was pared by 5 bases and J by 8 bases, with 12 bases between. The CDR3 runs to 12 residues.

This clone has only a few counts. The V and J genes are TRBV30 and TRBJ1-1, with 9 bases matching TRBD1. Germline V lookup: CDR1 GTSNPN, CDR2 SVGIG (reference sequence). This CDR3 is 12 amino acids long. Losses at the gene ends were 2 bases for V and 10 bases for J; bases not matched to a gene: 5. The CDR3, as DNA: TGTGCCTGGAGTAACAGGGGGCTAGTAGCTTTCTTT. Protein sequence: CAWSNRGLVAFF. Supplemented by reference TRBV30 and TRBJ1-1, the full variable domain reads SQTIHQWPATLVQPVGSPLSLECTVEGTSNPNLYWYRQAAGRGLQLLFYSVGIGQISSEVPQNLSASRPQDRQFILSSKKLLLSDSGFYLCAWSNRGLVAFFGQGTRLTVV.

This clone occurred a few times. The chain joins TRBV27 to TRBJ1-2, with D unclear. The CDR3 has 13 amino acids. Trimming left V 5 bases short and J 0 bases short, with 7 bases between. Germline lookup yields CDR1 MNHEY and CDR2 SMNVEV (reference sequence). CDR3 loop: CASSIRANYGYTF. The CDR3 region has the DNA TGTGCCAGCAGTATCAGAGCTAACTATGGCTACACCTTC.

CDR3 DNA sequence: TGTGCCAGCATCGACAGGGGAATTGAAGAGACCCAGTACTTC. This gives the protein CASIDRGIEETQYF. V usage is TRBV6-5 and J usage is TRBJ2-5, with 8 bases matching TRBD1. Trimming removed 7 bases from V and 3 bases from J; junction bases left unmatched: 7. The length of the CDR3 is 14 residues. Germline-derived CDR1 and CDR2 are MNHEY and SVGAGI.

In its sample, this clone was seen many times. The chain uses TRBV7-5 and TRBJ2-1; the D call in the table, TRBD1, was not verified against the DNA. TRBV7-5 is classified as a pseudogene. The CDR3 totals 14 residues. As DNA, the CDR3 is TGTGCCAGAAGCCCAGGGGGACTCCCCTTCGAGCAGTTCTTC. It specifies CARSPGGLPFEQFF.

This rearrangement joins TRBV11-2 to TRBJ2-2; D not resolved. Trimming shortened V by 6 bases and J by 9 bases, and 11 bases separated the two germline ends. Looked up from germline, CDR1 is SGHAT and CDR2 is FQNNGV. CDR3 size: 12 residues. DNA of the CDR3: TGTGCCAGCAGACTGAACGACCGGGAGCTGTTTTTT. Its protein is CASRLNDRELFF.

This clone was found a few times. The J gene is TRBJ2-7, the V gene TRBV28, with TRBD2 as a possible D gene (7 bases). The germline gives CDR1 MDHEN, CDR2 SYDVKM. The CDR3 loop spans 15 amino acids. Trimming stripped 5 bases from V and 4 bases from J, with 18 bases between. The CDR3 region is CASSPLGGGGYEQYF. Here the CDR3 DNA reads TGTGCCAGCAGTCCCTTGGGCGGGGGCGGATACGAGCAGTACTTC.